The source of this T cell receptor (beta chain) is a study of T cells after yellow fever vaccination. From the 5' RACE reads, TCRdb called clonotypes with MiXCR, one entry per CDR3 protein. In the table there are about 630,000 distinct CDR3 sequences, 9% to 15% of which are singletons. This clonotype appeared a few times. Its antigen is undetermined. Germline-derived CDR1 and CDR2 are MDHEN and SYDVKM. J lost 5 bases, V lost 6 bases, and 10 bases had no gene match. This CDR3 contains 16 residues. Regarding the study as a whole: Clonotypes found in both CD4 and CD8 compartments made up a small share.

V gene TRBV28 combines with J gene TRBJ2-1; 10 nucleotides agree with TRBD1. The sequencing here drew on PBMCs, taken on the day of the yellow fever booster vaccination. The receptor was isolated from a man aged 25-45 years who received the YFV17D yellow fever vaccine. The CDR3 DNA reads TGTGCCAGCAGGAGCGTCCCGGGACAGGGGAACAATGAGCAGTTCTTC. Protein: CASRSVPGQGNNEQFF.